This TCR beta chain was captured by sequencing in a study of T-cell reconstitution after alpha-beta-depleted transplantation in children. General study results and limits: Counts and diversity of T cells one year after transplant came mostly from newly produced T cells.

This clonotype has more than one count but fewer than ten. Its antigen is undetermined. The length of the CDR3 is 19 residues. Trimming cost V 0 bases and J 0 bases, with 18 bases left between them. Germline loops: CDR1 LGHNA, CDR2 YSLEER. Unique molecular identifiers were used in preparing the TCRbeta library. TCRdb recomputed calls from the PCR reads with MiXCR, one row per CDR3 protein. The data show roughly 350,000 distinct CDR3 sequences, with under 20% seen just once and about 41% held by the top ten. This clonotype was obtained from a male patient aged 2 to 10 who had a stem cell transplant for acute lymphoblastic leukemia, so the T cells may come from the graft donor. The sequenced sample was PBMCs, mostly from graft donor cells, obtained 360 days after TCRalphabeta/CD19-depleted stem cell transplant. J is TRBJ2-4 and V is TRBV4-3; D is possibly TRBD2 (5 bases). The CDR3 loop reads CASSQDILPGLLAKNIQYF. The CDR3 nucleotides are TGCGCCAGCAGCCAAGATATATTGCCAGGACTTTTAGCCAAAAACATTCAGTACTTC.